This passage covers 25 T cell receptor beta chains from one sample sequenced in a study of shared clonotypes between healthy human individuals. Assay used: immunoSEQ multiplex PCR; TCRdb lists only in-frame clones, some missing. The table has 550,000 to 600,000 clones, around 81% seen once; the top ten hold 9.5% to 15%. The sequencing input was PBMCs. The receptors were gathered from a woman between 40 and 50 years old in good health. Some clones in this sample may be carry-over from other donors' samples.

This clone has only one observation. Other DNA sequences in this sample translate to the same CDR3. J is TRBJ2-7 and V is TRBV29-1; no firm D call. The ends were cut back, 6 bases at V and 0 bases at J, with 12 bases in the middle. The CDR3 contains 13 residues. Germline V lookup: CDR1 SQVTM, CDR2 ANQGSEA. CDR3 sequence (DNA): TGCAGCGTCCGGACGGCGAGCTCCTACGAGCAGTACTTC. Its protein is CSVRTASSYEQYF.

This rearrangement joins TRBV27 to TRBJ1-1; D perhaps matches TRBD1 (6 bases). The V gene's germline CDR1 is MNHEY and CDR2 SMNVEV (reference sequence). Trimming took 7 bases from V and 5 from J, leaving 14 bases between them. There are 13 residues in the CDR3. The CDR3 sequence is CASTPNRATEAFF. In nucleotides, the CDR3 is TGTGCCAGCACCCCGAACAGGGCAACTGAAGCTTTCTTT.

The CDR3 region is CASSRDSGHIYGYTF. CDR3 DNA: TGTGCCAGCAGTAGGGACTCCGGCCATATCTATGGCTACACCTTC. The rearrangement uses TRBV7-9 and TRBJ1-2, with D possibly matching TRBD1 (5 bases). The ends were cut back, 6 bases at V and 4 bases at J, with 18 bases in the middle. CDR3 length equals 15 residues. CDR1 is SEHNR, CDR2 FQNEAQ, per germline (reference sequence).

J is TRBJ2-4 and V is TRBV11-3; D is possibly TRBD1 or TRBD2 (5 bases each). Trimming took 7 bases from V and 9 from J, leaving 13 bases between them. Germline V CDR1 and CDR2: SGHNT, YENEEA. CDR3 size: 12 residues. The DNA for the CDR3 is TGTGCCAGCATGGGGACCTCGGGCATTCAGTACTTC. Protein sequence: CASMGTSGIQYF. The variable domain in full, completed from reference TRBV11-3 and TRBJ2-4, reads EAGVVQSPRYKIIEKKQPVAFWCNPISGHNTLYWYLQNLGQGPELLIRYENEEAVDDSQLPKDRFSAERLKGVDSTLKIQPAELGDSAVYLCASMGTSGIQYFGAGTRLSVL.

In its sample, this clone was seen a few times. The chain carries TRBV7-2 and TRBJ2-5, with 11 bases identical to TRBD2. The ends lost 1 base at V and 5 bases at J; junction bases unmatched: 12. CDR1 SGHTA and CDR2 FQGNSA come from the germline V gene. CDR3 size: 18 residues. The CDR3 is CASSLEGRASGRRETQYF. The CDR3 bases are TGTGCCAGCAGCTTAGAGGGGCGGGCTAGCGGGAGGCGGGAGACCCAGTACTTC.

About this clone itself: A much larger clone differs from this one at a single base, so this may be a read error. This sample also contains other DNA sequences that code for the same CDR3. V is TRBV10-1 and J is TRBJ2-2; 11 bases are a match to TRBD2. The germline CDR1 and CDR2 sequences are WNHNN and SYGVQD (reference sequence). The CDR3 sequence is 18 residues long. This chain's CDR3 is CARPPAASGRRYTGELFF. CDR3 DNA sequence: TGCGCCCGCCCGCCGGCGGCTAGCGGGAGGCGGTACACCGGGGAACTGTTTTTT.

This sequence joins TRBV28 and TRBJ2-3; 11 bases align to TRBD1. Trimming took 6 bases from V and 6 from J; bases not matched to a gene: 2. The CDR3 is 13 residues long. The germline V gene has CDR1 MDHEN and CDR2 SYDVKM. CDR3 in amino acids: CASRGQGEDTQYF. In DNA form, the CDR3 reads TGTGCCAGCAGGGGACAGGGGGAGGATACGCAGTATTTT. Full variable domain (outside the CDR3, taken from reference TRBV28 and TRBJ2-3): DVKVTQSSRYLVKRTGEKVFLECVQDMDHENMFWYRQDPGLGLRLIYFSYDVKMKEKGDIPEGYSVSREKKERFSLILESASTNQTSMYLCASRGQGEDTQYFGPGTRLTVL.

This clone was found many times. The chain couples TRBV4-1 to TRBJ1-4, with D possibly TRBD1 on 5 matching bases. The germline CDR1 and CDR2 sequences are MGHRA and YSYEKL. The CDR3 sequence is 15 residues long. The V end was cut by 0 bases, the J end by 6 bases, with 11 bases between. DNA for the CDR3: TGCGCCAGCAGCCAAGAAAAGGGGAGGGATGAAAAACTGTTTTTT. As protein: CASSQEKGRDEKLFF.

The chain couples TRBV18 to TRBJ1-2; no clear D gene. The CDR3 is 15 amino acids. Germline V gene data show CDR1 as KGHSH and CDR2 as LQKENI. Trimming took 2 bases from V and 0 from J, leaving 10 bases between them. The CDR3 is CASSPYRETNYGYTF. The CDR3 DNA reads TGTGCCAGCTCACCATACAGAGAAACTAACTATGGCTACACCTTC. The complete variable domain, with remaining parts taken from reference TRBV18 and TRBJ1-2, reads NAGVMQNPRHLVRRRGQEARLRCSPMKGHSHVYWYRQLPEEGLKFMVYLQKENIIDESGMPKERFSAEFPKEGPSILRIQQVVRGDSAAYFCASSPYRETNYGYTFGSGTRLTVV.

This rearrangement joins TRBV5-1 to TRBJ2-2; D ambiguous. The length of the CDR3 is 15 residues. Germline V lookup: CDR1 SGHRS, CDR2 YFSETQ. With 4 bases removed from V and 7 bases from J, the gap between germline ends came to 17 bases. CDR3 DNA sequence: TGCGCCAGCAGCCTTGGGCCTAGGAGCGTCGGGGAGCTGTTTTTT. Amino acid sequence: CASSLGPRSVGELFF.

The chain has TRBV11-2 and TRBJ2-5, with a weak D call TRBD1 (6 bases). The J call is uncertain, as TRBJ2-7 better fits the DNA end. CDR3 length equals 13 residues. The germline V gene has CDR1 SGHAT and CDR2 FQNNGV. CDR3 amino acids: CASSTSTGGEQYF. The CDR3 coding sequence is TGTGCCAGCAGCACCTCGACAGGAGGCGAGCAGTACTTC.

This chain links TRBV6-5 with TRBJ2-5; TRBD1 is a possible D gene (6 bases). TRBJ2-7 explains the end of the DNA better; the J call may be wrong. The germline V gene has CDR1 MNHEY and CDR2 SVGAGI. The CDR3 contains 13 residues. In nucleotides, the CDR3 is TGTGCCAGCAGGAGGGGGATCGCCGACGAGCAGTACTTC. Translating it yields CASRRGIADEQYF.

This chain uses TRBV6-5 with TRBJ2-7; D is undetermined. V lost 0 bases and J 2 bases, leaving 11 bases between the germline ends. The germline V gene encodes CDR1 MNHEY and CDR2 SVGAGI. CDR3 length: 15 residues. Here the CDR3 reads CASSYSRLGTYEQYF. CDR3 DNA: TGTGCCAGCAGTTACTCGAGGCTAGGTACCTACGAGCAGTACTTC.

This clone has a count of ten or more. The chain couples TRBV5-4 to TRBJ2-7, with 8 bases identical to TRBD1. Unmatched junction bases numbered 17, after V lost 2 bases and J lost 1 base. The CDR3 loop spans 19 amino acids. Germline V lookup: CDR1 SGHNT, CDR2 YYREEE (reference sequence). CDR3 residues: CASSLAVRTGGLGSYEQYF. For the CDR3, the DNA is TGTGCCAGCAGCTTAGCGGTGAGAACAGGGGGACTGGGGTCCTACGAGCAGTACTTC.

The chain links TRBV28 to TRBJ2-7; D is ambiguous. This CDR3 contains 15 residues. Trimming cost V 2 bases and J 7 bases, with 18 bases left between them. Germline values: CDR1 MDHEN, CDR2 SYDVKM. The CDR3, as DNA: TGTGCCAGCAGTTTACAGAGTCCGGTGGCGAGGGAGCAGTACTTC. Its protein is CASSLQSPVAREQYF. Using reference TRBV28 and TRBJ2-7 for the parts outside the CDR3, the full variable domain is DVKVTQSSRYLVKRTGEKVFLECVQDMDHENMFWYRQDPGLGLRLIYFSYDVKMKEKGDIPEGYSVSREKKERFSLILESASTNQTSMYLCASSLQSPVAREQYFGPGTRLTVT.

J is TRBJ2-7 and V is TRBV6-5, with 13 bases matching TRBD2. The trim removed 5 bases at V and 4 bases at J, leaving 5 bases unmatched. Per the germline V gene, CDR1 is MNHEY and CDR2 is SVGAGI. This CDR3 spans 15 amino acids. The CDR3 DNA follows: TGTGCCAGCAGTCTTGGACTAGCGGGAGTATACGAGCAGTACTTC. This gives the protein CASSLGLAGVYEQYF.

In the case of this clone: Other DNA variants within this sample encode the same CDR3. The V gene is TRBV28, the J gene TRBJ1-1; a possible D gene is TRBD1 (6 bases). V lost 3 bases and J lost 1, with 9 bases in between. The germline CDR1 and CDR2 sequences are MDHEN and SYDVKM. CDR3 length: 14 residues. The CDR3 sequence is CASSLTGANTEAFF. The CDR3 DNA is TGTGCCAGCAGTTTGACAGGTGCGAACACTGAAGCTTTCTTT. Drawing the rest from reference TRBV28 and TRBJ1-1, the complete variable domain is DVKVTQSSRYLVKRTGEKVFLECVQDMDHENMFWYRQDPGLGLRLIYFSYDVKMKEKGDIPEGYSVSREKKERFSLILESASTNQTSMYLCASSLTGANTEAFFGQGTRLTVV.

This chain connects TRBV19 to TRBJ2-3, with TRBD2 as a possible D gene (6 bases). Germline CDR1 is LNHDA and CDR2 is SQIVND (reference sequence). The CDR3 totals 15 residues. V was trimmed by 5 bases and J by 0 bases, leaving 12 bases between them. In nucleotides, the CDR3 is TGTGCCAGTAGTGTCTTAGCGGAAAGCACAGATACGCAGTATTTT. This codes for CASSVLAESTDTQYF.

Written as DNA, the CDR3 is TGTGCCAGTAGTATAGATCGGCTAGCGGGGCGAACCGGGGAGCTGTTTTTT. Translating gives CASSIDRLAGRTGELFF. The chain couples TRBV19 to TRBJ2-2; TRBD2 matches 9 bases. The V and J ends lost 0 bases and 5 bases, in that order; junction bases with no gene match: 7. In germline, CDR1 is LNHDA, CDR2 SQIVND (reference sequence). The CDR3 is 17 residues long.

The chain combines TRBV27 with TRBJ1-5, with a possible D match to TRBD1 (5 bases). The CDR3 sequence is 15 residues long. V was pared by 5 bases and J by 1 base, with 12 bases between. Germline V gives CDR1 MNHEY, CDR2 SMNVEV (reference sequence). The CDR3, as DNA: TGTGCCAGCAGTGCCGGGGGGGTGAGCAATCAGCCCCAGCATTTT. Translated, it gives CASSAGGVSNQPQHF.

The rearrangement links TRBV5-1 to TRBJ2-1; 9 bases are a match to TRBD2. Germline trimming cut 4 bases from V and 3 bases from J; bases unmatched to any gene: 8. This CDR3 has 16 residues. Germline CDR1 is SGHRS and CDR2 is YFSETQ. The CDR3: CASSPPSGRFYNEQFF. In DNA form, the CDR3 reads TGCGCCAGCAGCCCTCCGAGCGGGAGGTTCTACAATGAGCAGTTCTTC.

The chain carries TRBV30 and TRBJ2-5, with D possibly TRBD2 on 6 matching bases. The CDR3 runs 15 residues. Trimming took off 0 bases at V and 8 bases at J, with 19 bases between the two ends. Germline V gene lookup returns CDR1 GTSNPN and CDR2 SVGIG (reference sequence). CDR3 region: CAWSVQVLAGGTQYF. In nucleotides, the CDR3 is TGTGCCTGGAGTGTACAGGTACTAGCCGGGGGAACCCAGTACTTC.

V and J are TRBV4-2 and TRBJ1-2; 10 nucleotides line up with TRBD1. Germline values: CDR1 LGHNA, CDR2 YNFKEQ. Trimming removed 0 bases from V and 5 bases from J; junction bases left unmatched: 3. The CDR3 totals 15 residues. CDR3 nucleotides: TGTGCCAGCAGCCAAGATGAGGGACAGGGGTATGGCTACACCTTC. It yields the protein CASSQDEGQGYGYTF.

This sequence joins TRBV27 and TRBJ2-7; 12 positions agree with TRBD2. The CDR3 has 16 amino acids. The J segment lost 7 bases and the V segment lost 7 bases, leaving 14 bases of the junction unmatched. Germline lookup yields CDR1 MNHEY and CDR2 SMNVEV (reference sequence). The CDR3 sequence is CASKQVIGLAGREQYF. DNA for the CDR3: TGTGCCAGCAAGCAGGTAATCGGACTAGCGGGAAGAGAGCAGTACTTC.

The V call is TRBV7-9, the J call TRBJ2-7, with D tentatively TRBD1 (6 bases). CDR1 is SEHNR, CDR2 FQNEAQ, per germline (reference sequence). The germline V and J ends were trimmed by 6 bases and 4 bases, with 16 bases remaining between them. This CDR3 has 14 amino acids. The CDR3: CASRGQSKMYEQYF. DNA for the CDR3: TGTGCCAGCAGAGGACAGAGCAAAATGTACGAGCAGTACTTC.